The entry below gives a single T cell receptor (beta chain) sequence along with its context. Its target is not known. Vbeta (60) and Jbeta (13) primers were used in the PCR. TCRdb's table, derived via immunoSEQ multiplex PCR, lists solely in-frame clones and lacks some. The sample holds roughly 100,000 clones; about 80% are singletons and the top ten take about 1.9%. These data are taken from a study of cytomegalovirus exposure and HLA in healthy donors. Study-level findings and limits: Reports indicated that the classifier achieved high specificity and sensitivity in diagnosing cytomegalovirus status. Across donors, most TCRs were seen rarely, yet some public ones were widespread. Most of the TCR beta V segments (in an earlier analysis) were productive either about 87% or about 30% of the time. A later analysis found that most CMV-associated TCR beta chains appeared HLA-restricted.

This receptor was obtained from a man aged 30 to 39 in good health and CMV-seronegative. Sequencing input: PBMCs.

This CDR3 reads CASSLVRIIPYGYTF. The CDR3 DNA reads as TGTGCCAGCAGCTTGGTGAGGATAATCCCCTATGGCTACACCTTC. The chain uses TRBV5-6 and TRBJ1-2; no definite D call. V shed 0 bases and J shed 4 bases, with 13 bases lying between them. The V gene's germline CDR1 is SGHDT and CDR2 YYEEEE. The CDR3 runs 15 residues. The full variable domain, its missing parts supplied by reference TRBV5-6 and TRBJ1-2, is DAGVTQSPTHLIKTRGQQVTLRCSPKSGHDTVSWYQQALGQGPQFIFQYYEEEERQRGNFPDRFSGHQFPNYSSELNVNALLLGDSALYLCASSLVRIIPYGYTFGSGTRLTVV.